This entry lists 11 T cell receptor beta chains sequenced from one sample in a study of T cell repertoires in cytomegalovirus infection. TCRdb processed the reads anew with MiXCR; each CDR3 protein has one entry. The data hold more than 200,000 distinct CDR3 sequences, with over 8% observed a single time. The sample comprised PBMCs. All receptors derive from a human donor in good health (CMV status not recorded). Some clones in this sample may be carry-over from other donors' samples.

This clonotype was picked up many times. The chain is built from TRBV7-9 and TRBJ1-2; a possible D gene is TRBD1 (5 bases). Germline lookup yields CDR1 SEHNR and CDR2 FQNEAQ (reference sequence). The CDR3 sequence is 15 residues long. Trimming pared 5 bases from V and 2 bases from J, leaving 15 bases between. The CDR3 DNA sequence: TGTGCCAGCAGCCCCTTTGACAGTCGGAACTATGGCTACACCTTC. It translates to CASSPFDSRNYGYTF.

In its sample, this clonotype was seen many times. The gene calls are TRBV6-1 and TRBJ1-1; 9 bases agree with TRBD1. This CDR3 region has 15 residues. The germline gives CDR1 MNHNS, CDR2 SASEGT. V lost 5 bases and J lost 0; bases outside the gene matches: 4. The CDR3, as DNA: TGTGCCAGCAGTCCCGGACAGGGGATGAACACTGAAGCTTTCTTT. Amino acids: CASSPGQGMNTEAFF.

This clonotype showed up many times. This rearrangement joins TRBV7-2 to TRBJ2-3; the D gene could be TRBD1 or TRBD2 (5 bases each). V was cut by 5 bases and J by 2 bases, with 14 bases left in between. CDR1 and CDR2 (germline): SGHTA, FQGNSA. This CDR3 is 15 amino acids long. CDR3 nucleotide sequence: TGTGCCAGCAGCCCATCTCACGGGACCACAGATACGCAGTATTTT. It translates to CASSPSHGTTDTQYF.

This clonotype has ten or more counts. The chain uses TRBV7-2 and TRBJ1-3; D unresolved. This CDR3 contains 15 residues. V lost 5 bases, J lost 0 bases, and 11 bases lay in between. The germline gives CDR1 SGHTA, CDR2 FQGNSA. The CDR3 DNA sequence: TGTGCCAGCAGCCCCTACAGAAGCTCTGGAAACACCATATATTTT. Amino acids: CASSPYRSSGNTIYF. The variable domain in full, with the rest retrieved from reference TRBV7-2 and TRBJ1-3, is GAGVSQSPSNKVTEKGKDVELRCDPISGHTALYWYRQSLGQGLEFLIYFQGNSAPDKSGLPSDRFSAERTGGSVSTLTIQRTQQEDSAVYLCASSPYRSSGNTIYFGEGSWLTVV.

This clonotype was counted many times. This sequence joins TRBV7-2 and TRBJ2-3, with 7 bases lining up with TRBD1. The J segment lost 0 bases and the V segment lost 5 bases, leaving 5 bases of the junction unmatched. This CDR3 has 15 residues. The germline CDR1 and CDR2 sequences are SGHTA and FQGNSA. DNA of the CDR3: TGTGCCAGCAGCCATCGGGACAGTAGCACAGATACGCAGTATTTT. Translated: CASSHRDSSTDTQYF.

This clonotype was detected many times. This chain connects TRBV5-1 to TRBJ1-2, with TRBD1 as a possible D gene (6 bases). This CDR3 comprises 17 residues. Germline V gives CDR1 SGHRS, CDR2 YFSETQ. V was trimmed by 4 bases and J by 0 bases, leaving 19 bases between them. The CDR3, as DNA: TGCGCCAGCAGCCGTGACAGGTTAGACAGTACTAACTATGGCTACACCTTC. As protein: CASSRDRLDSTNYGYTF.

Many counts were recorded for this clonotype. This sequence joins TRBV7-9 and TRBJ1-5, with 9 bases aligning to TRBD1. This CDR3 region has 15 residues. V trimming: 5 bases; J trimming: 4 bases; junction bases outside the gene matches: 6. CDR1 is SEHNR, CDR2 FQNEAQ, per germline (reference sequence). CDR3 sequence: CASSPRTGANQPQHF. In DNA form, the CDR3 reads TGTGCCAGCAGCCCTAGGACAGGGGCAAATCAGCCCCAGCATTTT.

CDR3 DNA sequence: TGTGCCAGCAGTTTCAGCGGGAGGGCCGGCGATGAGCAGTTCTTC. Translating it yields CASSFSGRAGDEQFF. V and J are TRBV12-3 or TRBV12-4 and TRBJ2-1, with 10 bases fitting TRBD2. V was clipped by 3 bases and J by 8 bases; unmatched bases: 7. The CDR3 spans 15 residues.

There are a few counts of this clonotype. The genes are TRBV10-3 and TRBJ1-1, with no clear D. This CDR3 is 14 amino acids long. Trimming pared 6 bases from V and 4 bases from J, leaving 15 bases between. The germline V gene has CDR1 ENHRY and CDR2 SYGVKD. The CDR3 reads CAIRGSEVGTEAFF. The CDR3 DNA follows: TGTGCCATCAGGGGGAGCGAGGTGGGCACTGAAGCTTTCTTT.

This clonotype was picked up many times. The rearrangement joins TRBV7-9 to TRBJ2-1; no definite D call. This CDR3 contains 13 residues. CDR1 is SEHNR, CDR2 FQNEAQ, per germline (reference sequence). The V end was cut by 5 bases, the J end by 8 bases, with 13 bases between. CDR3: CASSLPPIDEQFF. The CDR3 DNA follows: TGTGCCAGCAGCCTACCACCAATTGATGAGCAGTTCTTC.

This clonotype was recorded many times. The rearrangement uses TRBV20-1 and TRBJ1-3; D not resolved. The germline V gene has CDR1 DFQATT and CDR2 SNEGSKA (reference sequence). This CDR3 spans 13 amino acids. V lost 3 bases to trimming and J lost 4 bases, with 10 bases between them. Written as DNA, the CDR3 is TGCAGTGCTAGCCGCGGGATCGGAAACACCATATATTTT. Residues: CSASRGIGNTIYF.